These 18 T cell receptor beta chains share one sample of origin, sequenced in a study of T cells in narcolepsy. Measured with immunoSEQ multiplex PCR; TCRdb has only the in-frame clones, and not every one. The table has 32,000 or so clones, 79% seen once. Source material: memory (CD45RA-) CD4+ T cells from blood. The receptors originated from a human donor in good health.

The V and J genes are TRBV7-9 and TRBJ1-2, with D unresolved. CDR1 is SEHNR and CDR2 is FQNEAQ in the germline V gene (reference sequence). CDR3 size: 11 residues. The V end lost 2 bases, the J end lost 8 bases, and 6 bases lay between the germline ends. The DNA of the CDR3 is TGTGCCAGCAGCTTAAAGGGAGGCTACACCTTC. It translates to CASSLKGGYTF.

The V gene is TRBV6-4, the J gene TRBJ2-2, with no clear D. Germline loops: CDR1 MRHNA, CDR2 SNTAGT. V was trimmed by 8 bases and J by 0 bases, leaving 13 bases between them. This CDR3 region has 15 residues. CDR3 in DNA: TGTGCCAGCCGAGTGGTCGCATCGAACACCGGGGAGCTGTTTTTT. Amino acids: CASRVVASNTGELFF.

The rearrangement joins TRBV6-5 to TRBJ1-2; a possible D gene is TRBD1 (6 bases). The CDR3 consists of 14 residues. V dropped 5 bases and J dropped 0 bases, with 10 bases sitting between them. Germline CDR1 reads MNHEY; CDR2 reads SVGAGI. CDR3 DNA: TGTGCCAGCAGTCAGGGGACGGCTAACTATGGCTACACCTTC. Translating gives CASSQGTANYGYTF.

CDR3 region: CASTRLAGDLNYGYTF. In DNA form, the CDR3 reads TGCGCCAGCACCCGTTTGGCAGGGGACCTCAACTATGGCTACACCTTC. The chain recombines TRBV5-1 with TRBJ1-2; tentatively, D is TRBD1 (6 bases). V was cut by 6 bases and J by 2 bases, with 20 bases left in between. CDR1 and CDR2 from the germline V gene are SGHRS and YFSETQ. The CDR3 loop spans 16 amino acids.

This clone was detected once. The V gene is TRBV19, the J gene TRBJ2-5, with 9 bases lining up with TRBD1. The J call could be wrong; TRBJ2-7 is a better fit for the DNA end. Germline V gene lookup returns CDR1 LNHDA and CDR2 SQIVND (reference sequence). The CDR3 is made up of 13 amino acids. The DNA for the CDR3 is TGTGCCAGTAGTCGGACAGGGGTATACGAGCAGTACTTC. It is translated as CASSRTGVYEQYF.

CDR3 sequence (DNA): TGTGCCAGCAGCTTACAGCGCGGGGGGGGGACTGAAGCTTTCTTT. This gives the protein CASSLQRGGGTEAFF. The chain couples TRBV7-2 to TRBJ1-1; a possible D gene is TRBD1 (5 bases). This CDR3 is built from 15 residues. The V end was cut by 2 bases, the J end by 5 bases, with 15 bases between. The germline V gene has CDR1 SGHTA and CDR2 FQGNSA.

The genes are TRBV6-5 and TRBJ1-5, with D perhaps matching TRBD1 (5 bases). Germline V lookup: CDR1 MNHEY, CDR2 SVGAGI. V lost 7 bases and J lost 2, with 9 bases in between. CDR3 length equals 13 residues. The CDR3 protein is CASTLGGNQPQHF. The CDR3 coding sequence is TGTGCCAGCACCCTGGGGGGCAATCAGCCCCAGCATTTT.

J is TRBJ2-7 and V is TRBV6-1; D could derive from TRBD1 or TRBD2 (6 bases each). The CDR3 covers 13 residues. Deletions cut 6 bases from V and 2 bases from J, with 11 bases between. Looked up from germline, CDR1 is MNHNS and CDR2 is SASEGT. As DNA, the CDR3 is TGTGCCAGCAGGGTAGGGGGGACCTACGAGCAGTACTTC. Its translation is CASRVGGTYEQYF.

The chain has TRBV11-2 and TRBJ1-5; 9 nucleotides match TRBD1. This CDR3 spans 15 amino acids. Germline V lookup: CDR1 SGHAT, CDR2 FQNNGV. Trimming at V came to 5 bases and at J to 5 bases, leaving 7 bases not matched to a gene. CDR3 sequence: CASSDGTGLDQPQHF. The CDR3 nucleotides are TGTGCCAGCAGCGATGGGACAGGGCTAGATCAGCCCCAGCATTTT. Combining the CDR3 with reference TRBV11-2 and TRBJ1-5 gives the whole variable domain EAGVAQSPRYKIIEKRQSVAFWCNPISGHATLYWYQQILGQGPKLLIQFQNNGVVDDSQLPKDRFSAERLKGVDSTLKIQPAKLEDSAVYLCASSDGTGLDQPQHFGDGTRLSIL.

The V call is TRBV5-1, the J call TRBJ2-1; the match to TRBD2 covers 9 bases. Germline CDR1 is SGHRS and CDR2 is YFSETQ. The V gene end was trimmed by 0 bases and the J gene end by 5 bases; junction bases not matched to a gene: 3. There are 15 residues in the CDR3. CDR3 sequence reads: CASSLGLAAHNEQFF. The CDR3 bases are TGCGCCAGCAGCTTGGGACTAGCGGCCCACAATGAGCAGTTCTTC.

The V call is TRBV7-9, the J call TRBJ2-6; possible D gene TRBD1, 6 bases. The germline V gene has CDR1 SEHNR and CDR2 FQNEAQ (reference sequence). V lost 4 bases to trimming and J lost 0 bases, with 13 bases between them. This CDR3 contains 17 residues. The CDR3 loop is CASSSLWGRSGANVLTF. The CDR3 coding sequence is TGTGCCAGCAGCTCCCTTTGGGGGCGCTCTGGGGCCAACGTCCTGACTTTC.

The chain combines TRBV30 with TRBJ1-5; D unresolved. V lost 1 base and J 4 bases, leaving 11 bases between the germline ends. The germline V gene encodes CDR1 GTSNPN and CDR2 SVGIG (reference sequence). CDR3 length: 14 amino acids. The CDR3 sequence: CAWSAGAPNQPQHF. In DNA, the CDR3 is TGTGCCTGGAGTGCTGGAGCGCCAAATCAGCCCCAGCATTTT.

This clone was seen a handful of times. The chain joins TRBV5-4 to TRBJ1-2; 7 nucleotides line up with TRBD1. From germline, CDR1 is SGHNT and CDR2 YYREEE (reference sequence). After removal of 2 bases from V and 7 bases from J, the junction contained 8 bases not matched to a gene. There are 14 residues in the CDR3. CDR3: CASSFLQGGAGYTF. DNA of the CDR3: TGTGCCAGCAGCTTCCTCCAAGGGGGCGCTGGCTACACCTTC.

The V gene is TRBV6-1, the J gene TRBJ1-2; 8 nucleotides align to TRBD1. Germline-derived CDR1 and CDR2 are MNHNS and SASEGT. The CDR3 contains 14 residues. The ends lost 1 base at V and 8 bases at J; junction bases unmatched: 6. CDR3 residues: CASSEVARGHGYTF. The CDR3 DNA sequence: TGTGCCAGCAGTGAAGTGGCCAGGGGGCACGGCTACACCTTC.

A few counts support this clone. The V call is TRBV2, the J call TRBJ1-1; tentatively, D is TRBD1 (6 bases). This CDR3 spans 13 amino acids. Germline V lookup: CDR1 SNHLY, CDR2 FYNNEI. With 9 bases removed from V and 0 bases from J, the gap between germline ends came to 11 bases. The CDR3 here is CARTGLMNTEAFF. CDR3 bases: TGTGCCAGGACAGGCCTCATGAACACTGAAGCTTTCTTT.

CDR3 sequence: CASSGYLEEKTQYF. CDR3 in DNA: TGTGCCAGCAGTGGTTACTTAGAGGAAAAGACCCAGTACTTC. This chain joins TRBV25-1 and TRBJ2-5; D not certain. V was cut by 4 bases and J by 6 bases, with 15 bases left in between. This CDR3 spans 14 amino acids. Germline V gene data show CDR1 as MGHDK and CDR2 as SYGVNS. The full variable domain, with the rest looked up from reference TRBV25-1 and TRBJ2-5, is EADIYQTPRYLVIGTGKKITLECSQTMGHDKMYWYQQDPGMELHLIHYSYGVNSTEKGDLSSESTVSRIRTEHFPLTLESARPSHTSQYLCASSGYLEEKTQYFGPGTRLLVL.

In its sample, this clone was seen once. This chain uses TRBV6-1 with TRBJ2-1; D might be TRBD1 or TRBD2, each matching 7 bases. Germline V lookup: CDR1 MNHNS, CDR2 SASEGT. The length of the CDR3 is 13 residues. V was clipped by 9 bases and J by 4 bases, with 13 bases between them. As DNA, the CDR3 is TGTGCCAGTCAGGGGGGGGTGTACAATGAGCAGTTCTTC. Protein sequence: CASQGGVYNEQFF.

This clone was counted only a few times. This sequence joins TRBV2 and TRBJ1-4; maybe TRBD1 (5 bases). The CDR3 spans 14 residues. In germline, CDR1 is SNHLY, CDR2 FYNNEI. V was shortened by 6 bases and J by 7 bases, with 15 bases between the two germline ends. CDR3 in DNA: TGTGCCAGCAGAGAACAACAAACAGGTGAAAAACTGTTTTTT. Translating it yields CASREQQTGEKLFF.